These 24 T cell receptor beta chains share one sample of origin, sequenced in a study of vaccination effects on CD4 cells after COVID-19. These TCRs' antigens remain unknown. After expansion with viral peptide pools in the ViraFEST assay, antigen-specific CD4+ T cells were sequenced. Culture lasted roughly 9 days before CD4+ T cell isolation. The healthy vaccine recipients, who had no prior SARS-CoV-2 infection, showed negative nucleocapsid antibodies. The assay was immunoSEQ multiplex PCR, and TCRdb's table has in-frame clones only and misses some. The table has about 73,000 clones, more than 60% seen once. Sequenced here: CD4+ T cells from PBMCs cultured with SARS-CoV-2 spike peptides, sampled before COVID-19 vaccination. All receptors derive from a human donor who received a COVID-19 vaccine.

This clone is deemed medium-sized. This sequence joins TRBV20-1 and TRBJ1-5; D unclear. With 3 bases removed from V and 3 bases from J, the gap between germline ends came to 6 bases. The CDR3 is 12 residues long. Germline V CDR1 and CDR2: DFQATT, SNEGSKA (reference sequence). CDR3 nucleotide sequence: TGCAGTGCTAGTGTTTCCAATCAGCCCCAGCATTTT. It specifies CSASVSNQPQHF.

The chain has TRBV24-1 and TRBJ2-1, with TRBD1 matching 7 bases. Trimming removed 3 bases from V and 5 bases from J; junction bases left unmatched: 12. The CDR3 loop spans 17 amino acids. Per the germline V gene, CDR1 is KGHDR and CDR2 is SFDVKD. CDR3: CATSDATGPLGDNEQFF. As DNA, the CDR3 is TGTGCCACCAGTGATGCGACAGGGCCTCTGGGGGACAATGAGCAGTTCTTC.

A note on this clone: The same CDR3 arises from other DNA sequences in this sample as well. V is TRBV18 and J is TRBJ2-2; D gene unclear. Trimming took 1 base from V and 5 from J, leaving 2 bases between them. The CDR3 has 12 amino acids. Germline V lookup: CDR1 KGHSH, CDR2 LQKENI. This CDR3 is CASSPRTGELFF. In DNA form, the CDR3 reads TGTGCCAGCTCACCACGGACCGGGGAGCTGTTTTTT.

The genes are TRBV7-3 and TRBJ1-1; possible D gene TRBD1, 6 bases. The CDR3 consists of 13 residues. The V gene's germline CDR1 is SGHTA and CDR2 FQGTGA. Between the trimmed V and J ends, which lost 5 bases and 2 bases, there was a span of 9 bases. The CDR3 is CASSRQENTEAFF. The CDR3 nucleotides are TGTGCCAGCAGCCGACAGGAAAACACTGAAGCTTTCTTT. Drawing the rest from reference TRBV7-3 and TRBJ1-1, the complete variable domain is GAGVSQTPSNKVTEKGKYVELRCDPISGHTALYWYRQSLGQGPEFLIYFQGTGAADDSGLPNDRFFAVRPEGSVSTLKIQRTERGDSAVYLCASSRQENTEAFFGQGTRLTVV.

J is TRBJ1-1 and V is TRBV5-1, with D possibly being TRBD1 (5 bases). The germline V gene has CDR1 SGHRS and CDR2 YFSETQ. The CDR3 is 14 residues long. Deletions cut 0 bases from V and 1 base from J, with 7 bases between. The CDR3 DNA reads TGCGCCAGCAGCTTGGGCACAGGGAACACTGAAGCTTTCTTT. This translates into CASSLGTGNTEAFF. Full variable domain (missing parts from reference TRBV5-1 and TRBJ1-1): KAGVTQTPRYLIKTRGQQVTLSCSPISGHRSVSWYQQTPGQGLQFLFEYFSETQRNKGNFPGRFSGRQFSNSRSEMNVSTLELGDSALYLCASSLGTGNTEAFFGQGTRLTVV.

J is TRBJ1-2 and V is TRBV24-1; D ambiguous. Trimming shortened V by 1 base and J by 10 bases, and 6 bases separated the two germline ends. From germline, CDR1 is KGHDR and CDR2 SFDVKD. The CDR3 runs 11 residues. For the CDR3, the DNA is TGTGCCACCAGTGATTTAGGAGTCTACACCTTC. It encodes CATSDLGVYTF.

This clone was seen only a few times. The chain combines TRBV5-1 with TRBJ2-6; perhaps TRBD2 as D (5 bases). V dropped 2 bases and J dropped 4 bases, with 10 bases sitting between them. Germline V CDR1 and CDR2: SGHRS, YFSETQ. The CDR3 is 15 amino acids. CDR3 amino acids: CASSFSGSGANVLTF. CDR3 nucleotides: TGCGCCAGCAGCTTTTCGGGGTCCGGGGCCAACGTCCTGACTTTC.

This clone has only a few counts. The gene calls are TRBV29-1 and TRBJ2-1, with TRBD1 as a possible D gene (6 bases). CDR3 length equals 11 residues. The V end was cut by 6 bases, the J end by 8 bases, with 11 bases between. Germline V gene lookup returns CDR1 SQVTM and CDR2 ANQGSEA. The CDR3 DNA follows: TGCAGCGTCGAAACAGGGTATGAGCAGTTCTTC. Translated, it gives CSVETGYEQFF.

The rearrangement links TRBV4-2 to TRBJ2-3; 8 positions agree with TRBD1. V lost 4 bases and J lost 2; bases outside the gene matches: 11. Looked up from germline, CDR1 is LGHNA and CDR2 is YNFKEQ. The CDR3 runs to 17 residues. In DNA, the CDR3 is TGTGCCAGCAGCCGAGAAGGTGGACAGGGACCCACAGATACGCAGTATTTT. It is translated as CASSREGGQGPTDTQYF.

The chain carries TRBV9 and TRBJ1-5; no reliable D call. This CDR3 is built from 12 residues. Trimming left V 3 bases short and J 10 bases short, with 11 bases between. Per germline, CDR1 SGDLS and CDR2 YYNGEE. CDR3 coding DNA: TGTGCCAGCAGCGCGCAATCCCGCCCCCAGCATTTT. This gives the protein CASSAQSRPQHF.

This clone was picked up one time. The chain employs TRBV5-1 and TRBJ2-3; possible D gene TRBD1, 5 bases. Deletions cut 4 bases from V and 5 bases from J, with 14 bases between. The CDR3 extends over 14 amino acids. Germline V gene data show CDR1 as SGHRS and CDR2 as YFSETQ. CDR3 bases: TGCGCCAGCAGCCTAAGCAGGGCCAGAGATACGCAGTATTTT. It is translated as CASSLSRARDTQYF.

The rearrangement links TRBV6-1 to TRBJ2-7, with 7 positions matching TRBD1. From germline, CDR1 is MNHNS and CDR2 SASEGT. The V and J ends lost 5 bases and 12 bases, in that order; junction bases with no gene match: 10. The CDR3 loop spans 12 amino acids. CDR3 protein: CASSPTSGTAYV. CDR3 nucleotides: TGTGCCAGCAGTCCGACATCCGGGACAGCGTACGTC.

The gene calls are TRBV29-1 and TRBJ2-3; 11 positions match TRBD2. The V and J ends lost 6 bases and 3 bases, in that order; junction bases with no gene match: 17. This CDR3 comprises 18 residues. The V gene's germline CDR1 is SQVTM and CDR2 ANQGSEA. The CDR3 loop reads CSVGPGFSSGGRTDTQYF. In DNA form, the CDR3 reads TGCAGCGTGGGGCCGGGGTTTTCTAGCGGGGGGAGAACAGATACGCAGTATTTT.

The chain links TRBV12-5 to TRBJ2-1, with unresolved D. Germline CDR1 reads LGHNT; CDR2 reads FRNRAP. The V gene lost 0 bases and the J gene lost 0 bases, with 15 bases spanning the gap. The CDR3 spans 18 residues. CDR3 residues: CASGLVPTPTYSYNEQFF. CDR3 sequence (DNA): TGTGCTAGTGGTTTGGTACCAACACCCACTTACTCCTACAATGAGCAGTTCTTC.

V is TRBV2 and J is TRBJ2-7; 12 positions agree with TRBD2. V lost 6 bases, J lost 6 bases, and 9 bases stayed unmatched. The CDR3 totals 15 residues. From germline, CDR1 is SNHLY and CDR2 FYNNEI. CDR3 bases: TGTGCCAGCAGCAGAACTAGCGGGGGGCCCCTCGAGCAGTACGTC. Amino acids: CASSRTSGGPLEQYV.

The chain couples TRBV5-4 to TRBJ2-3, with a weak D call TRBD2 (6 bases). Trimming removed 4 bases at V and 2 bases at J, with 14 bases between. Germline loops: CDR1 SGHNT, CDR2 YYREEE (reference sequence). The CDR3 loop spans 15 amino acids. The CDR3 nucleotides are TGTGCCAGCAGCGCAATGGGGGGATCCACAGATACGCAGTATTTT. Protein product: CASSAMGGSTDTQYF.

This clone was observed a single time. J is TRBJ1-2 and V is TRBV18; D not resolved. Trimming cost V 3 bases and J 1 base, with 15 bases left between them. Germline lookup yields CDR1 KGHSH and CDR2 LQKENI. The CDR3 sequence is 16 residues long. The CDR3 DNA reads TGTGCCAGCTCACCGGCGGGAACTACCTTTAACTATGGCTACACCTTC. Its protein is CASSPAGTTFNYGYTF.

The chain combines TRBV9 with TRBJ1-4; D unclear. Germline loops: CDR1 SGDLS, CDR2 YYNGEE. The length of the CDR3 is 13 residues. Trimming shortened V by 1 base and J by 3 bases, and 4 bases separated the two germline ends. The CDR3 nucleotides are TGTGCCAGCAGCGTATCCCCTAATGAAAAACTGTTTTTT. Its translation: CASSVSPNEKLFF.

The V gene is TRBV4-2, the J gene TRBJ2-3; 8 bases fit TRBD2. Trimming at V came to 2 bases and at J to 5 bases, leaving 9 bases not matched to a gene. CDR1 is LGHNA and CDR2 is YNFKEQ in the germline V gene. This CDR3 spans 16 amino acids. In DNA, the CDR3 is TGTGCCAGCAGCCAACTAGCGGGCCAGGCGGTAGATACGCAGTATTTT. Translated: CASSQLAGQAVDTQYF.

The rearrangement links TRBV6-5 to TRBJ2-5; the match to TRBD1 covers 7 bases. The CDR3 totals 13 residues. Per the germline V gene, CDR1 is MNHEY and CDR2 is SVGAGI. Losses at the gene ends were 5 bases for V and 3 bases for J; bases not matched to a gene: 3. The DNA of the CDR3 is TGTGCCAGCAGTCGGGACAGCGAAGAGACCCAGTACTTC. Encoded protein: CASSRDSEETQYF.

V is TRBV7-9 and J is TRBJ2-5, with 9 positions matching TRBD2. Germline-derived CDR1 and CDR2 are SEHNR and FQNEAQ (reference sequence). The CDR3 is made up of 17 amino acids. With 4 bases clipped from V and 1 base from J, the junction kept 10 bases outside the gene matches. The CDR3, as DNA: TGTGCCAGCAGCTCTCAGACTAGCGGATTACCCCAAGAGACCCAGTACTTC. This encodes CASSSQTSGLPQETQYF.

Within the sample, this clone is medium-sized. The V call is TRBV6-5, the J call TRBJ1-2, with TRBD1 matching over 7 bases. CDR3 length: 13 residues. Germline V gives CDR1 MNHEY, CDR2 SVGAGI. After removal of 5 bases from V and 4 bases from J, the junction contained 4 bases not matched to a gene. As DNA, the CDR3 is TGTGCCAGCAGTATCGGGGACAGCTATGGCTACACCTTC. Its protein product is CASSIGDSYGYTF.

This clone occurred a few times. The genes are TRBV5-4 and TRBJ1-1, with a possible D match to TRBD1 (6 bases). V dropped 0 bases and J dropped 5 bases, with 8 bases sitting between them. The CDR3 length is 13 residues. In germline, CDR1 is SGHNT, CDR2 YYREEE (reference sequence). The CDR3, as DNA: TGTGCCAGCAGCTTGGAACAGGGAACTGAAGCTTTCTTT. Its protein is CASSLEQGTEAFF.

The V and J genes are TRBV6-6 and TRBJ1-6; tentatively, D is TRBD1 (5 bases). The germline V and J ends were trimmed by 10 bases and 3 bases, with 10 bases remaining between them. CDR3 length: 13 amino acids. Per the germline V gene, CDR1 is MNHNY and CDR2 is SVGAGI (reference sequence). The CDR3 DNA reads TGTGCCATTGGGGGGTTCTATAATTCACCCCTCCACTTT. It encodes CAIGGFYNSPLHF.